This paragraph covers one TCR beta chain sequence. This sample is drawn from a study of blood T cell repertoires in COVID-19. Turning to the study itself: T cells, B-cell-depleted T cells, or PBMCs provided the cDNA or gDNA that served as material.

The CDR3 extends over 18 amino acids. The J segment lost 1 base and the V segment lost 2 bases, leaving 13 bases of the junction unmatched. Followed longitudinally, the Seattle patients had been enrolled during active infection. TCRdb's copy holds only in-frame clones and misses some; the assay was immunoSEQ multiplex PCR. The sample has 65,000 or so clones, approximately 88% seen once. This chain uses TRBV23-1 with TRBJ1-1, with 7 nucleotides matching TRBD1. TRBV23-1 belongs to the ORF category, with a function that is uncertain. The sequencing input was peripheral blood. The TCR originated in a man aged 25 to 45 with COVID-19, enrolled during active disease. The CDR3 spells CASSQPRTRTGANTEAFF. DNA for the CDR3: TGCGCCAGCAGTCAACCACGGACCCGGACAGGAGCGAACACTGAAGCTTTCTTT.